These T cell receptor beta chains were read from a single sample in a study of CD8 T cells in ankylosing spondylitis. Via MiXCR, TCRdb re-called the 5' RACE reads, giving one row per CDR3 protein. The data contain a few hundred thousand distinct CDR3 sequences, about 9.9% of them singletons. Sequenced material: blood, either unsorted or a sorted T cell fraction (not recorded which). All receptors come from a female donor with ankylosing spondylitis or in good health (not recorded which). The CDR3 runs from the conserved cysteine through the conserved F or W.

v_gene	len	j_gene	CDR3aa
TRBV20-1	17	TRBJ1-5	CCAREPGTGLYNQPQHF
TRBV20-1	15	TRBJ2-2	CSARSGGSYTGELFF
TRBV10-3	14	TRBJ2-6	CAIEAGTGANVLTF
TRBV24-1	18	TRBJ2-2	CATSDIGLAGDPTGELFF
TRBV5-1	14	TRBJ2-7	CASSPRTYSYEQYF
TRBV5-1	17	TRBJ2-5	CASSLELRAGDQETQYF
TRBV11-2	16	TRBJ2-5	CASSLSLAAFHQTQYF
TRBV12-3/TRBV12-4	15	TRBJ2-4	CASSNGQGAKNIQYF
TRBV28	16	TRBJ2-1	CASSLDRQRDYNEQFF
TRBV5-1	12	TRBJ2-7	CASSAPSDEQYF
TRBV29-1	15	TRBJ2-1	CSVEGRPSSYNEQFF
TRBV27	14	TRBJ2-1	CASSLYSSYNEQFF
TRBV5-1	12	TRBJ1-1	CASRTGNTEAFF
TRBV2	13	TRBJ1-5	CASRTLGNQPQHF
TRBV20-1	16	TRBJ2-1	CSASGRRRTTYNEQFF
TRBV11-2	17	TRBJ2-2	CASSLAPRLVNTGELFF
TRBV20-1	16	TRBJ2-3	CSATSPLLPGKDTQYF
TRBV10-3	15	TRBJ1-5	CAIRDGQARNQPQHF
TRBV28	14	TRBJ2-5	CASSLGQVGPSQYF
TRBV7-6	13	TRBJ1-1	CASSDGTDSEAFF
TRBV20-1	11	TRBJ1-4	CSAPGDEKLFF
TRBV5-6	16	TRBJ2-6	CASSFYGNSGANVLTF
TRBV28	13	TRBJ2-2	CASGQGATGELFF
TRBV6-2/TRBV6-3	14	TRBJ2-3	CASSAGAVTDTQYF
TRBV18	13	TRBJ1-2	CASSDGTGYGYTF
TRBV15	15	TRBJ1-6	CATSRDKGDNSPLHF
TRBV11-1	14	TRBJ2-5	CASSSGLAEETQYF
TRBV9	15	TRBJ2-1	CASSVGSLSYNEQFF
TRBV20-1	14	TRBJ2-7	CSARDGTGVYEQYF
TRBV14	15	TRBJ2-1	CASRQTLRGDNEQFF
TRBV20-1	14	TRBJ1-1	CSARTGAMNTEAFF
TRBV6-5	12	TRBJ2-7	CASGQGTNEQYF
TRBV10-3	20	TRBJ2-1	CAISEGKGLRGLFGANEQFF
TRBV20-1	20	TRBJ1-3	CSARAYPGTGSAKAGNTIYF
TRBV20-1	13	TRBJ1-4	CSALTESAEKLFF
TRBV6-2/TRBV6-3	13	TRBJ1-2	CASSSADAVGYTF
TRBV5-1	16	TRBJ2-1	CASSLSAGGVDFEQFF
TRBV20-1	17	TRBJ2-1	CSARGPLGTSGAGEQFF
TRBV6-5	16	TRBJ2-7	CASSYGGQRYIYEQYF
TRBV12-3/TRBV12-4	12	TRBJ1-5	CASSPRGGPQHF